The 32 T cell receptor beta chains presented below share a single source sample, sequenced in a study of shared clonotypes between healthy human individuals. Produced via immunoSEQ multiplex PCR; TCRdb's table is partial and in-frame only. Of about 2.2 million clones listed, 93% are singletons. Naive CD8 cells were CD45RO-negative, positively selected for CCR7, excluding terminally differentiated effector memory CD45RA+ cells. What was sequenced was naive CD8+ T cells from PBMCs. All receptors come from a man aged 18 to 29 in good health. Some clones in this sample may be carry-over from other donors' samples.

The chain employs TRBV27 and TRBJ1-2; 8 bases match TRBD1. The CDR3 has 15 residues. The germline CDR1 and CDR2 sequences are MNHEY and SMNVEV (reference sequence). V was clipped by 5 bases and J by 3 bases; unmatched bases: 8. CDR3 region: CASSPPGQGYYGYTF. The CDR3 coding sequence is TGTGCCAGCAGTCCCCCTGGACAGGGTTACTATGGCTACACCTTC.

J is TRBJ2-1 and V is TRBV4-3, with 9 bases aligning to TRBD2. The ends lost 2 bases at V and 6 bases at J; junction bases unmatched: 11. CDR3 length: 17 amino acids. Germline CDR1 and CDR2: LGHNA and YSLEER. The chain's CDR3 is CASSQIAGESSGNEQFF. The DNA of the CDR3 is TGCGCCAGCAGCCAAATAGCGGGAGAAAGTTCGGGCAATGAGCAGTTCTTC.

For this clone: Distinct nucleotide sequences in the sample also encode this CDR3. This chain joins TRBV7-9 and TRBJ2-1, with TRBD2 matching 7 bases. Germline values: CDR1 SEHNR, CDR2 FQNEAQ (reference sequence). With V trimmed by 0 bases and J by 9 bases, 5 bases remained unmatched. There are 14 residues in the CDR3. CDR3 sequence: CASSLAAGAGEQFF. CDR3 bases: TGTGCCAGCAGCTTAGCGGCGGGAGCTGGTGAGCAGTTCTTC.

V gene TRBV7-2 combines with J gene TRBJ2-5; D remains unclear. The DNA matches TRBJ2-7 better at its end, which makes the J call doubtful. Germline V lookup: CDR1 SGHTA, CDR2 FQGNSA. The CDR3 is made up of 13 amino acids. The CDR3 sequence is CASSWGSGYEQYF. The CDR3 DNA follows: TGTGCCAGCAGCTGGGGTAGTGGGTACGAGCAGTACTTC.

This chain connects TRBV7-9 to TRBJ2-2, with 7 bases fitting TRBD1. The CDR3 is 19 amino acids. Trimming removed 4 bases from V and 0 bases from J; junction bases left unmatched: 14. CDR1 and CDR2 (germline): SEHNR, FQNEAQ (reference sequence). The CDR3 DNA sequence: TGTGCCAGCAGCTGGTACACGGGACAGATTAACGCGAACACCGGGGAGCTGTTTTTT. It is translated as CASSWYTGQINANTGELFF.

This chain joins TRBV27 and TRBJ2-1; 8 bases are shared with TRBD2. Germline CDR1 and CDR2: MNHEY and SMNVEV (reference sequence). V shed 6 bases, J shed 2 bases, and the junction held 6 bases outside the gene matches. The CDR3 runs 15 residues. The CDR3 here is CASRVTSGPYNEQFF. Written as DNA, the CDR3 is TGTGCCAGCAGGGTTACTAGCGGACCCTACAATGAGCAGTTCTTC.

The rearrangement joins TRBV27 to TRBJ2-7, with TRBD1 identical over 10 bases. Trimming took 0 bases from V and 0 from J; bases not matched to a gene: 2. CDR1 MNHEY and CDR2 SMNVEV come from the germline V gene (reference sequence). This CDR3 has 16 amino acids. The CDR3 is CASSLSWTGGSYEQYF. As DNA, the CDR3 is TGTGCCAGCAGTTTATCATGGACAGGGGGCTCCTACGAGCAGTACTTC.

V and J are TRBV5-1 and TRBJ2-4; the D gene is possibly TRBD1 (5 bases). CDR1 is SGHRS, CDR2 YFSETQ, per germline. The CDR3 has 16 amino acids. V lost 0 bases and J lost 0, with 10 bases in between. The CDR3, as DNA: TGCGCCAGCAGCTTGGTTGGGGCTGTAGCCAAAAACATTCAGTACTTC. Protein sequence: CASSLVGAVAKNIQYF.

The chain links TRBV15 to TRBJ2-7; 12 positions match TRBD2. The CDR3 has 18 residues. Germline CDR1 is LNHNV and CDR2 is YYDKDF (reference sequence). The V and J ends lost 5 bases and 4 bases, in that order; junction bases with no gene match: 15. CDR3 amino acids: CATSGGLAGPHNLYEQYF. The CDR3 region has the DNA TGTGCCACCAGCGGCGGACTAGCGGGACCGCACAACCTATACGAGCAGTACTTC.

The chain couples TRBV19 to TRBJ2-1, with 12 bases aligning to TRBD2. This CDR3 contains 15 residues. The J segment lost 8 bases and the V segment lost 6 bases, leaving 8 bases of the junction unmatched. CDR1 and CDR2 (germline): LNHDA, SQIVND (reference sequence). The CDR3 DNA is TGTGCCAGTAGCCCGACTAGCGGGAGTATCGATGAGCAGTTCTTC. Translated: CASSPTSGSIDEQFF.

Regarding this clone: The identical CDR3 is also encoded by other nucleotide sequences in the sample. J is TRBJ1-1 and V is TRBV27; a weak D match, TRBD1 (6 bases). The CDR3 spans 11 residues. V lost 4 bases and J 8 bases, leaving 8 bases between the germline ends. Germline V gives CDR1 MNHEY, CDR2 SMNVEV (reference sequence). CDR3 region: CASSSQGEAFF. The CDR3 DNA reads as TGTGCCAGCAGTTCGCAGGGGGAAGCTTTCTTT.

The V call is TRBV7-9, the J call TRBJ1-1, with 8 bases identical to TRBD1. Trimming cost V 10 bases and J 5 bases; bases outside gene matches: 6. Germline V gene sequence: CDR1 SEHNR, CDR2 FQNEAQ (reference sequence). The CDR3 totals 12 residues. The CDR3 reads CATRQGLTEAFF. DNA for the CDR3: TGTGCCACCAGACAGGGGCTGACTGAAGCTTTCTTT. The full variable domain, rest sourced from reference TRBV7-9 and TRBJ1-1, is DTGVSQNPRHKITKRGQNVTFRCDPISEHNRLYWYRQTLGQGPEFLTYFQNEAQLEKSRLLSDRFSAERPKGSFSTLEIQRTEQGDSAMYLCATRQGLTEAFFGQGTRLTVV.

J is TRBJ1-1 and V is TRBV2; weak D call: TRBD1 (6 bases). V lost 2 bases to trimming and J lost 1 base, with 14 bases between them. The germline V gene encodes CDR1 SNHLY and CDR2 FYNNEI. The CDR3 is 16 residues long. The CDR3 reads CASSEMAQGPNTEAFF. In DNA, the CDR3 is TGTGCCAGCAGTGAAATGGCCCAGGGGCCGAACACTGAAGCTTTCTTT. Combining the CDR3 with reference TRBV2 and TRBJ1-1 gives the whole variable domain EPEVTQTPSHQVTQMGQEVILRCVPISNHLYFYWYRQILGQKVEFLVSFYNNEISEKSEIFDDQFSVERPDGSNFTLKIRSTKLEDSAMYFCASSEMAQGPNTEAFFGQGTRLTVV.

This sequence joins TRBV9 and TRBJ2-6, with TRBD1 identical over 7 bases. The germline CDR1 and CDR2 sequences are SGDLS and YYNGEE. The V segment lost 0 bases and the J segment 2 bases; nucleotides outside the gene matches: 8. This CDR3 is built from 18 residues. CDR3 residues: CASSVATVGGAGANVLTF. The CDR3 nucleotides read TGTGCCAGCAGCGTAGCTACGGTAGGGGGCGCTGGGGCCAACGTCCTGACTTTC.

The chain links TRBV27 to TRBJ2-7; no firm D call. V lost 4 bases to trimming and J lost 2 bases, with 9 bases between them. Per the germline V gene, CDR1 is MNHEY and CDR2 is SMNVEV (reference sequence). The CDR3 is 13 amino acids. The CDR3 DNA sequence: TGTGCCAGCAGTTCCCACTCCACCTACGAGCAGTACTTC. Amino acid sequence: CASSSHSTYEQYF.

This clone was recorded only once. This chain links TRBV4-2 with TRBJ1-2; TRBD1 matches 10 bases. J was trimmed by 4 bases and V by 5 bases; bases with no gene match: 13. Germline V gene data show CDR1 as LGHNA and CDR2 as YNFKEQ. The CDR3 runs to 17 residues. CDR3 DNA sequence: TGTGCCAGCAGCTACCCACCCGGGACAGGGGAGAGCTATGGCTACACCTTC. Translation gives CASSYPPGTGESYGYTF.

Remarks on this clone: Other DNA variants within this sample encode the same CDR3. The gene calls are TRBV11-3 and TRBJ2-2, with TRBD2 matching 10 bases. The CDR3 contains 16 residues. V trimming: 5 bases; J trimming: 1 base; junction bases outside the gene matches: 4. CDR1 SGHNT and CDR2 YENEEA come from the germline V gene. In DNA, the CDR3 is TGTGCCAGCAGCCCCAGGACTAGCGGGAACACCGGGGAGCTGTTTTTT. Residues: CASSPRTSGNTGELFF.

The CDR3 region has the DNA TGTGCCAGTAGTAATTTCAATGAGCAGTTCTTC. Encoded protein: CASSNFNEQFF. V and J are TRBV19 and TRBJ2-1; D unclear. The V gene's germline CDR1 is LNHDA and CDR2 SQIVND (reference sequence). Trimming left V 4 bases short and J 6 bases short, with 4 bases between. CDR3 length equals 11 residues.

The rearrangement joins TRBV13 to TRBJ2-1, with 8 bases lining up with TRBD1. The CDR3 consists of 15 residues. V shed 5 bases and J 6 bases; nucleotides not matched to a gene: 9. CDR1 is PRHDT, CDR2 FYEKMQ, per germline (reference sequence). The CDR3 here is CASSPAGQGGNEQFF. In DNA form, the CDR3 reads TGTGCCAGCAGCCCAGCCGGACAGGGTGGCAATGAGCAGTTCTTC.

Details on this clone: The same CDR3 can be traced to other DNA sequences in this sample. V and J are TRBV27 and TRBJ2-2; tentatively, D is TRBD1 (6 bases). Per germline, CDR1 MNHEY and CDR2 SMNVEV (reference sequence). The CDR3 length is 12 residues. The V end lost 6 bases, the J end lost 6 bases, and 8 bases lay between the germline ends. This CDR3 reads CASSPGAGELFF. CDR3 coding DNA: TGTGCCAGCAGCCCAGGGGCCGGGGAGCTGTTTTTT.

The chain recombines TRBV7-9 with TRBJ2-7; D ambiguous. This CDR3 region has 17 residues. The V gene's germline CDR1 is SEHNR and CDR2 FQNEAQ (reference sequence). The V gene lost 2 bases and the J gene lost 0 bases, with 17 bases spanning the gap. The CDR3 reads CASSLISSGPSSYEQYF. The CDR3 region has the DNA TGTGCCAGCAGCTTAATTTCGTCGGGCCCGAGCTCCTACGAGCAGTACTTC.

This clone was seen only a few times. Other nucleotide sequences from this sample produce the same CDR3. J is TRBJ1-1 and V is TRBV4-1; unclear D gene. The germline gives CDR1 MGHRA, CDR2 YSYEKL. V was cut by 1 base and J by 2 bases, with 5 bases left in between. The CDR3 has 13 amino acids. The CDR3 spells CASSQGPNTEAFF. CDR3 sequence (DNA): TGCGCCAGCAGCCAAGGGCCTAACACTGAAGCTTTCTTT.

The chain couples TRBV4-2 to TRBJ2-5; 10 positions agree with TRBD2. The CDR3 covers 17 residues. Unmatched junction bases numbered 9, after V lost 0 bases and J lost 5 bases. Germline V gives CDR1 LGHNA, CDR2 YNFKEQ. The CDR3 here is CASSQDPSSGSWETQYF. The CDR3 region has the DNA TGTGCCAGCAGCCAAGACCCGTCTAGCGGGAGCTGGGAGACCCAGTACTTC.

V usage is TRBV27 and J usage is TRBJ2-7; D is tentatively TRBD1 or TRBD2 (5 bases each). The CDR3 has 16 residues. The germline V and J ends were trimmed by 8 bases and 3 bases, with 23 bases remaining between them. CDR1 MNHEY and CDR2 SMNVEV come from the germline V gene (reference sequence). CDR3 amino acids: CASGTGSSERIYEQYF. The CDR3 DNA sequence: TGTGCCAGCGGGACGGGGAGTAGCGAGCGGATCTACGAGCAGTACTTC.

J is TRBJ2-1 and V is TRBV6-5; 10 bases align to TRBD2. Germline lookup yields CDR1 MNHEY and CDR2 SVGAGI. The CDR3 has 16 amino acids. V lost 0 bases, J lost 4 bases, and 3 bases stayed unmatched. The CDR3 loop reads CASSYSNSGGYNEQFF. The DNA for the CDR3 is TGTGCCAGCAGTTACTCGAATAGCGGGGGGTACAATGAGCAGTTCTTC.

The V gene is TRBV5-1, the J gene TRBJ1-1; D call uncertain. Trimming pared 3 bases from V and 4 bases from J, leaving 10 bases between. From germline, CDR1 is SGHRS and CDR2 YFSETQ. This CDR3 is built from 13 residues. This CDR3 reads CASSYRMSTEAFF. The DNA for the CDR3 is TGCGCCAGCAGCTATAGGATGAGCACTGAAGCTTTCTTT.

The chain has TRBV19 and TRBJ2-2; D is undetermined. V was pared by 7 bases and J by 8 bases, with 20 bases between. The CDR3 is 15 amino acids. Germline V CDR1 and CDR2: LNHDA, SQIVND (reference sequence). DNA of the CDR3: TGTGCCAGTACTGTGACCCACGTCCTAGGGGGGGAGCTGTTTTTT. It specifies CASTVTHVLGGELFF.

As DNA, the CDR3 is TGCGCCAGCAGCCCGTCGGACAGGGGCGGGGAGACCCAGTACTTC. It is translated as CASSPSDRGGETQYF. The rearrangement links TRBV4-1 to TRBJ2-5; 9 positions agree with TRBD1. The V and J ends lost 4 bases and 5 bases, in that order; junction bases with no gene match: 8. Germline V CDR1 and CDR2: MGHRA, YSYEKL. The CDR3 loop spans 15 amino acids.

The rearrangement links TRBV28 to TRBJ2-7; D call uncertain. V was shortened by 2 bases and J by 6 bases, with 17 bases between the two germline ends. This CDR3 has 15 amino acids. Germline V gene lookup returns CDR1 MDHEN and CDR2 SYDVKM. CDR3: CASSLPLEGQSEQYF. The CDR3 DNA reads TGTGCCAGCAGTTTACCGCTCGAAGGGCAAAGCGAGCAGTACTTC. The full variable domain, with the rest looked up from reference TRBV28 and TRBJ2-7, is DVKVTQSSRYLVKRTGEKVFLECVQDMDHENMFWYRQDPGLGLRLIYFSYDVKMKEKGDIPEGYSVSREKKERFSLILESASTNQTSMYLCASSLPLEGQSEQYFGPGTRLTVT.

V and J are TRBV28 and TRBJ1-2, with D unclear. Germline V gives CDR1 MDHEN, CDR2 SYDVKM. The CDR3 is 14 residues long. V gave up 6 bases and J gave up 0 bases, with 11 bases separating them. DNA for the CDR3: TGTGCCAGCAGACGGAGCAGCTCTAACTATGGCTACACCTTC. Translating gives CASRRSSSNYGYTF.

This clone has just one count. This chain links TRBV27 with TRBJ2-3; D gene unclear. Germline V gene sequence: CDR1 MNHEY, CDR2 SMNVEV (reference sequence). The CDR3 is made up of 13 amino acids. V lost 5 bases and J lost 4, with 10 bases in between. In DNA form, the CDR3 reads TGTGCCAGCAGTCCAGTGTTGTCAGATACGCAGTATTTT. Protein: CASSPVLSDTQYF.

This chain connects TRBV7-9 to TRBJ2-5; perhaps TRBD2 as D (6 bases). The CDR3 is 15 residues long. V was shortened by 2 bases and J by 3 bases, with 13 bases between the two germline ends. CDR1 is SEHNR, CDR2 FQNEAQ, per germline (reference sequence). As DNA, the CDR3 is TGTGCCAGCAGCTTAAGGACTATCCCCAAAGAGACCCAGTACTTC. Its translation: CASSLRTIPKETQYF.